This TCR beta chain was obtained from a study of neurological immune-mediated disorders. In this sample, this clonotype turned up many times. Germline CDR1 is DFQATT and CDR2 is SNEGSKA (reference sequence). V shed 4 bases and J shed 1 base, with 13 bases lying between them. CDR3 length equals 14 residues. As for time point: technical triplicate 2. TCRdb called the 5' RACE reads again in MiXCR, with one record for every CDR3 protein. The data hold tens of thousands of distinct CDR3 sequences, with 24% observed a single time. The source of this sequence is a man aged 60 to 75 with HTLV-1-associated myelopathy (HAM/TSP). The sequenced sample consisted of PBMCs. The rearrangement uses TRBV20-1 and TRBJ1-1; tentative D call: TRBD1 (5 bases). The CDR3, as DNA: TGCAGTGCTAAGGAAGCGGGACCGAACACTGAAGCTTTCTTT. As protein: CSAKEAGPNTEAFF.